The source of this TCR beta chain is a study of CD8 T cells in Susac syndrome. TCR beta from blood CD8+ and CD4+ T cells was sequenced. All included Susac syndrome patients satisfied recently defined diagnostic criteria for definite or probable disease. Purification of the CD8+ and CD4+ T cells relied on negative isolation, and TEMRA cells underwent FACS enrichment. This CDR3 region has 12 residues. Germline V gene data show CDR1 as SGHAT and CDR2 as FQNNGV. V was pared by 3 bases and J by 4 bases, with 5 bases between. An input of about 0.5 to 1 ug of RNA was subjected to reverse transcription using random hexamers. Amplification of TCR beta CDR3 spanned 54 Vbeta and 13 Jbeta via immunoSEQ multiplex PCR. Via MiXCR, TCRdb re-called the immunoSEQ multiplex PCR reads, giving one row per CDR3 protein. There are tens of thousands of distinct CDR3 sequences in the sample; approximately 95% occur only once, and roughly 0.45% lies in the top ten.

This sequence joins TRBV11-2 and TRBJ2-3; D not certain. The sequence derives from a human donor with Susac syndrome. What was sequenced was CD8+ T cells from PBMCs. CDR3 region: CASSFGSDTQYF. The CDR3 DNA is TGTGCCAGCAGCTTCGGGTCAGATACGCAGTATTTT.